This TCR beta chain appears in the sequencing data of a study of blood T cell repertoires in COVID-19. Some clones are missing from TCRdb's copy, which holds only in-frame ones; the method was immunoSEQ multiplex PCR. This sample has around 110,000 clones; roughly 83% occur once, and the top ten carry approximately 2.3%. Germline V lookup: CDR1 MNHNY, CDR2 SVGAGI (reference sequence). V was clipped by 7 bases and J by 1 base, with 10 bases between them. CDR3 size: 13 residues. The TCR sequence derives from a young man with acute or convalescent COVID-19. The sample taken for sequencing was peripheral blood. The V gene is TRBV6-6, the J gene TRBJ1-1; D is uncertain. The CDR3 sequence: CASMERGNTEAFF. The CDR3 DNA is TGTGCCAGCATGGAGAGAGGGAACACTGAAGCTTTCTTT.